A single sample is the source of the 7 T cell receptor beta chains below, sequenced in a study of T cells after yellow fever vaccination. TCRdb analysed the 5' RACE reads with MiXCR anew, one entry per CDR3 protein. The repertoire includes 620,000 or so distinct CDR3 sequences, about 12% of them detected once, and under 15% sits in the top ten. Here the sequenced sample was PBMCs, taken on the day of the yellow fever booster vaccination. These TCRs come from a man aged 25-45 years who received the YFV17D yellow fever vaccine.

Turning to this clonotype: One end of the junction varies from germline; a read error may be responsible. The chain couples TRBV20-1 to TRBJ2-5; the D is unclear. Per germline, CDR1 DFQATT and CDR2 SNEGSKA (reference sequence). The CDR3 totals 13 residues. The CDR3 spells CSARPNSQATQYF. CDR3 nucleotide sequence: TGCAGTGCTAGGCCGAATTCCCAAGCGACCCAGTACTTC.

This rearrangement joins TRBV21-1 to TRBJ2-7; the D call TRBD2 from the table was never checked on the DNA. TRBV21-1 is classified as a pseudogene. CDR3 length equals 17 residues. The CDR3 region has the DNA TGTGCCAGCGGTGGGGGTCCTGCGGGAGCCTTTCACTACGAGCAGTACTTC. It codes for CASGGGPAGAFHYEQYF.

The chain uses TRBV20-1 and TRBJ2-7; 9 positions match TRBD1. Germline V gene sequence: CDR1 DFQATT, CDR2 SNEGSKA (reference sequence). V trimming: 6 bases; J trimming: 4 bases; junction bases outside the gene matches: 10. The CDR3 sequence is 14 residues long. The DNA of the CDR3 is TGCAGTGCGGAACAGGGGGCAAGGACTTACGAGCAGTACTTC. This gives the protein CSAEQGARTYEQYF.

This clonotype appeared many times. The genes are TRBV9 and TRBJ1-1; the D is unclear. The CDR3 consists of 16 residues. Trimming stripped 3 bases from V and 5 bases from J, with 20 bases between. Germline loops: CDR1 SGDLS, CDR2 YYNGEE. The CDR3 DNA follows: TGTGCCAGCAGCGCGGACCAACTGTTAAGTAAGACTGAAGCTTTCTTT. Amino acid sequence: CASSADQLLSKTEAFF.

The CDR3 nucleotides are TGCGCCAGCAGCCAATCGACAGGGGTTTATGGCTACACCTTC. It codes for CASSQSTGVYGYTF. The gene calls are TRBV4-3 and TRBJ1-2; 8 nucleotides align to TRBD1. The CDR3 covers 14 residues. Germline CDR1 is LGHNA and CDR2 is YSLEER. V lost 2 bases, J lost 5 bases, and 4 bases stayed unmatched.

This clonotype was found a few times. The chain carries TRBV20-1 and TRBJ1-2; D is unclear. This CDR3 has 10 residues. Trimming pared 4 bases from V and 4 bases from J, leaving 4 bases between. Germline loops: CDR1 DFQATT, CDR2 SNEGSKA (reference sequence). The CDR3 DNA reads TGCAGTGCTACGGCCTATGGCTACACCTTC. It translates to CSATAYGYTF.

The table lists this clonotype with a few counts. V gene TRBV10-3 combines with J gene TRBJ2-3; TRBD1 agrees at 7 bases. V was clipped by 3 bases and J by 3 bases; unmatched bases: 12. Germline V lookup: CDR1 ENHRY, CDR2 SYGVKD. The CDR3 consists of 17 residues. The CDR3 protein is CAISDRQGRVGTDTQYF. The DNA for the CDR3 is TGTGCCATCAGTGACAGACAGGGACGAGTGGGAACAGATACGCAGTATTTT.